What follows are 23 T cell receptor beta chains derived from one specimen sequenced in a study of T cell responses to AZD1222 COVID-19 vaccine. Clones were read by immunoSEQ multiplex PCR, and TCRdb kept only the in-frame ones, dropping some. The sample lists 120,000 or so clones; approximately 80% were seen once. Sample: peripheral blood, taken 28 days after the second AZD1222 dose. These receptors all come from an adult who received the AZD1222 COVID-19 vaccine.

The chain couples TRBV27 to TRBJ1-6, with D unresolved. The germline CDR1 and CDR2 sequences are MNHEY and SMNVEV (reference sequence). V was shortened by 4 bases and J by 10 bases, with 8 bases between the two germline ends. The CDR3 extends over 12 amino acids. CDR3 sequence (DNA): TGTGCCAGCAGTTCGCTTCTCTCACCCCTCCACTTT. Translated, it gives CASSSLLSPLHF.

V usage is TRBV28 and J usage is TRBJ1-6, with 10 positions matching TRBD1. The CDR3 runs 14 residues. Unmatched junction bases numbered 10, after V lost 7 bases and J lost 13 bases. Looked up from germline, CDR1 is MDHEN and CDR2 is SYDVKM. The CDR3 nucleotides are TGTGCCAGCACTTCCTCGGGACAGGGGTCTCCCCTCCACTTT. It specifies CASTSSGQGSPLHF.

The chain links TRBV7-9 to TRBJ2-7; a weak D match, TRBD1 (6 bases). Trimming removed 3 bases at V and 4 bases at J, with 13 bases between. The CDR3 runs 14 residues. Germline values: CDR1 SEHNR, CDR2 FQNEAQ (reference sequence). CDR3 sequence reads: CASSFRAGEYEQYF. The CDR3 DNA is TGTGCCAGCAGCTTTCGGGCAGGGGAATACGAGCAGTACTTC.

V is TRBV9 and J is TRBJ1-2, with TRBD1 identical over 9 bases. The V segment lost 3 bases and the J segment 1 base; nucleotides outside the gene matches: 4. The CDR3 contains 15 residues. CDR1 is SGDLS, CDR2 YYNGEE, per germline. The CDR3 nucleotides read TGTGCCAGCAGCGCCTTGGACAGGGGTAACTATGGCTACACCTTC. Translated: CASSALDRGNYGYTF.

The V call is TRBV10-1, the J call TRBJ2-3, with D perhaps being TRBD1 or TRBD2 (6 bases each). Per the germline V gene, CDR1 is WNHNN and CDR2 is SYGVQD (reference sequence). The CDR3 covers 14 residues. With 0 bases removed from V and 6 bases from J, the gap between germline ends came to 10 bases. The CDR3 sequence is CASSESTGRDTQYF. The CDR3 DNA follows: TGCGCCAGCAGTGAGTCAACAGGGAGGGATACGCAGTATTTT.

Turning to this clone: An end of the junction differs from the germline gene, which may be a read error. The chain combines TRBV10-3 with TRBJ2-7; TRBD2 might be the D (6 bases). This CDR3 spans 14 amino acids. Germline-derived CDR1 and CDR2 are ENHRY and SYGVKD. The CDR3 spells CAISESWATREPYF. CDR3 nucleotides: TGTGCCATCAGTGAGTCATGGGCAACACGGGAGCCGTACTTC.

This chain connects TRBV28 to TRBJ1-5, with D maybe TRBD1 (5 bases). From germline, CDR1 is MDHEN and CDR2 SYDVKM. V lost 0 bases, J lost 2 bases, and 14 bases lay in between. This CDR3 is built from 17 residues. CDR3 nucleotide sequence: TGTGCCAGCAGTTTATGGGGGGGGTCCCCCCGCAATCAGCCCCAGCATTTT. This gives the protein CASSLWGGSPRNQPQHF.

The J gene is TRBJ2-5, the V gene TRBV19, with D hard to call. This CDR3 comprises 12 residues. V dropped 4 bases and J dropped 8 bases, with 11 bases sitting between them. Germline loops: CDR1 LNHDA, CDR2 SQIVND (reference sequence). The CDR3 spells CASSNRALTQYF. CDR3 nucleotides: TGTGCCAGTAGTAACCGGGCCCTAACCCAGTACTTC.

The chain links TRBV20-1 to TRBJ1-1, with D possibly TRBD1 on 5 matching bases. The CDR3 consists of 14 residues. The ends were cut back, 3 bases at V and 1 base at J, with 12 bases in the middle. The germline CDR1 and CDR2 sequences are DFQATT and SNEGSKA (reference sequence). The CDR3 coding sequence is TGCAGTGCTAGTAAGGGACCGCGGAACACTGAAGCTTTCTTT. Its translation is CSASKGPRNTEAFF.

This clone was detected a few times. This sequence joins TRBV10-3 and TRBJ1-1; 7 nucleotides align to TRBD1. The CDR3 is 14 amino acids. CDR1 and CDR2 (germline): ENHRY, SYGVKD. V shed 5 bases and J 0 bases; nucleotides not matched to a gene: 3. The CDR3 DNA is TGTGCCATCAGTATGGGACAGCTGAACACTGAAGCTTTCTTT. Its protein is CAISMGQLNTEAFF.

V and J are TRBV19 and TRBJ1-2; no firm D call. CDR1 LNHDA and CDR2 SQIVND come from the germline V gene (reference sequence). V lost 5 bases and J 8 bases, leaving 6 bases between the germline ends. This CDR3 is built from 10 residues. For the CDR3, the DNA is TGTGCCAGTAGTCAGCTCGGCTACACCTTC. Translating it yields CASSQLGYTF.

The CDR3 DNA sequence: TGTGCCAGCATCCGACGGATCTACTTTAATAGCAATCAGCCCCAGCATTTT. Its translation is CASIRRIYFNSNQPQHF. This chain links TRBV28 with TRBJ1-5, with D uncertain. Germline CDR1 is MDHEN and CDR2 is SYDVKM. V lost 7 bases and J lost 0, with 19 bases in between. The CDR3 is 17 residues long.

This clone was observed a single time. The rearrangement uses TRBV5-1 and TRBJ1-3; D gene uncertain. The ends were cut back, 1 base at V and 0 bases at J, with 11 bases in the middle. CDR3 length: 16 residues. Germline CDR1 and CDR2: SGHRS and YFSETQ. The CDR3 protein is CASSLRSSSSGNTIYF. The CDR3 nucleotides read TGCGCCAGCAGCTTGAGGTCCTCGAGCTCTGGAAACACCATATATTTT.

The rearrangement links TRBV7-3 to TRBJ2-2; D not resolved. CDR3 length: 16 amino acids. Trimming removed 5 bases from V and 0 bases from J, with 13 bases in between. CDR1 and CDR2 (germline): SGHTA, FQGTGA. CDR3 protein: CASSPLAAPNTGELFF. Here the CDR3 DNA reads TGTGCCAGCAGCCCTCTCGCGGCGCCGAACACCGGGGAGCTGTTTTTT.

The chain carries TRBV6-5 and TRBJ1-1, with D tentatively TRBD1 (5 bases). This CDR3 contains 11 residues. The V gene's germline CDR1 is MNHEY and CDR2 SVGAGI. Trimming left V 3 bases short and J 11 bases short, with 10 bases between. As DNA, the CDR3 is TGTGCCAGCAGTTATGGGGGAAGGGCTTTCTTT. Translating gives CASSYGGRAFF.

This sequence joins TRBV5-1 and TRBJ2-7, with TRBD1 identical over 8 bases. Germline trimming cut 0 bases from V and 5 bases from J; bases unmatched to any gene: 4. Germline assignment: CDR1 SGHRS and CDR2 YFSETQ. This CDR3 comprises 14 residues. CDR3 amino acids: CASSLGQGIHEQYF. The CDR3 coding sequence is TGCGCCAGCAGCTTGGGACAGGGGATACACGAGCAGTACTTC.

V and J are TRBV7-3 and TRBJ2-1; TRBD1 aligns across 9 bases. Germline V lookup: CDR1 SGHTA, CDR2 FQGTGA. The junction had 6 bases not matched to a gene; V was cut back by 3 bases and J by 15 bases. This CDR3 spans 12 amino acids. For the CDR3, the DNA is TGTGCCAGCAGCTTCCGGGACAGGGATCTGTTCTTC. This sequence encodes CASSFRDRDLFF.

The V and J genes are TRBV6-2 or TRBV6-3 and TRBJ2-1, with 9 bases aligning to TRBD1. Germline trimming cut 1 base from V and 6 bases from J; bases unmatched to any gene: 4. CDR3 length: 15 amino acids. In germline, CDR1 is MNHEY, CDR2 SVGEGT. The CDR3 bases are TGTGCCAGCAGTTACTGGGGACAGGGACTCAATGAGCAGTTCTTC. Protein: CASSYWGQGLNEQFF.

Here the CDR3 reads CASSLDGYRSYEQYF. The CDR3 nucleotides are TGCGCCAGCAGCTTGGACGGGTACAGATCCTACGAGCAGTACTTC. The chain couples TRBV5-1 to TRBJ2-7; no clear D. The length of the CDR3 is 15 residues. Germline assignment: CDR1 SGHRS and CDR2 YFSETQ. Between the trimmed V and J ends, which lost 0 bases and 1 base, there was a span of 11 bases.

This rearrangement joins TRBV10-1 to TRBJ1-1, with 8 positions matching TRBD1. The CDR3 length is 15 residues. Germline CDR1 is WNHNN and CDR2 is SYGVQD (reference sequence). J lost 5 bases, V lost 0 bases, and 5 bases had no gene match. DNA for the CDR3: TGCGCCAGCAGTGAGTCCGCAGGGGGCGAGACTGAAGCTTTCTTT. Encoded protein: CASSESAGGETEAFF.

The chain couples TRBV28 to TRBJ1-2; D not resolved. This CDR3 contains 12 residues. Trimming took 6 bases from V and 8 from J, leaving 13 bases between them. Germline V gene sequence: CDR1 MDHEN, CDR2 SYDVKM. The CDR3 DNA reads TGTGCCAGCAGCATAGTAGGAAGAGGCTACACCTTC. This translates into CASSIVGRGYTF.

As regards this clone: A read error may account for a junction end that differs from germline. This sequence joins TRBV7-2 and TRBJ2-1, with 10 positions matching TRBD1. This CDR3 region has 14 residues. The germline CDR1 and CDR2 sequences are SGHTA and FQGNSA. For the CDR3, the DNA is TGTGCCAGCAGCCTTCTGGGACAGGGGACCGTACACCTCTTC. It is translated as CASSLLGQGTVHLF.

The chain employs TRBV9 and TRBJ1-3; possibly TRBD1 for D (6 bases). Trimming stripped 4 bases from V and 4 bases from J, with 15 bases between. Germline lookup yields CDR1 SGDLS and CDR2 YYNGEE. This CDR3 region has 15 residues. The CDR3 here is CASSLTGIGGNTIYF. The CDR3 bases are TGTGCCAGCAGCTTAACAGGGATTGGCGGAAACACCATATATTTT.